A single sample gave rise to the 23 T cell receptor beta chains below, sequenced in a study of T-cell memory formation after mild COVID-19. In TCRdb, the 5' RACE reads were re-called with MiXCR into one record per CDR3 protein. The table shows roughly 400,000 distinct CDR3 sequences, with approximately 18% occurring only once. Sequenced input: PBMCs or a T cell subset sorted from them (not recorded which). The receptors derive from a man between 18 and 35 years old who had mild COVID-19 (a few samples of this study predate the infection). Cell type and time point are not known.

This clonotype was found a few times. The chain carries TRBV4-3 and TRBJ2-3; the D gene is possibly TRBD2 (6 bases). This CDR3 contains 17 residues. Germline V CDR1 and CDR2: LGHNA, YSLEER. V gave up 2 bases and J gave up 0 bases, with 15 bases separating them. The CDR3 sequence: CASSQPGSGASTDTQYF. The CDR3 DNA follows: TGCGCCAGCAGCCAACCCGGTAGCGGAGCTAGCACAGATACGCAGTATTTT.

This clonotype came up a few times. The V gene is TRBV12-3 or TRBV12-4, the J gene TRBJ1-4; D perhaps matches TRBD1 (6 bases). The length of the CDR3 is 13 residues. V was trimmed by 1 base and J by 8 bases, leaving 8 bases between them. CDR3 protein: CASSLGGLEKLFF. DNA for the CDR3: TGTGCCAGCAGTTTAGGGGGGCTCGAAAAACTGTTTTTT.

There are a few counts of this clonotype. CDR3 DNA: TGCAGTGCTAGAGATGGTGGCGAGAATCAGCCCCAGCATTTT. Encoded protein: CSARDGGENQPQHF. The gene calls are TRBV20-1 and TRBJ1-5, with D unresolved. This CDR3 is 14 amino acids long. Germline V gives CDR1 DFQATT, CDR2 SNEGSKA (reference sequence). V was cut by 0 bases and J by 4 bases, with 10 bases left in between.

Written as DNA, the CDR3 is TGTGCCAGCAGTTACCGAGCGGGTAGCTACGAGCAGTACGTC. Its protein product is CASSYRAGSYEQYV. V gene TRBV6-6 combines with J gene TRBJ2-7, with D possibly TRBD2 on 6 matching bases. V shed 2 bases and J shed 3 bases, with 11 bases lying between them. CDR3 length: 14 amino acids. Germline V gene sequence: CDR1 MNHNY, CDR2 SVGAGI (reference sequence).

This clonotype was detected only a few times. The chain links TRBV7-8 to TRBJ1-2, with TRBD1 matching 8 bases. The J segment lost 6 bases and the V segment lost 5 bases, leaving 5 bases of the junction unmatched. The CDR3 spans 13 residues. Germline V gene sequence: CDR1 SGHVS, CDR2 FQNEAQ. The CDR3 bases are TGTGCCAGCAGCCCGGACAGGGACCATGGCTACACCTTC. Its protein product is CASSPDRDHGYTF. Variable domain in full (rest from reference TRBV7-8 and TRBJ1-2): GAGVSQSPRYKVAKRGQDVALRCDPISGHVSLFWYQQALGQGPEFLTYFQNEAQLDKSGLPSDRFFAERPEGSVSTLKIQRTQQEDSAVYLCASSPDRDHGYTFGSGTRLTVV.

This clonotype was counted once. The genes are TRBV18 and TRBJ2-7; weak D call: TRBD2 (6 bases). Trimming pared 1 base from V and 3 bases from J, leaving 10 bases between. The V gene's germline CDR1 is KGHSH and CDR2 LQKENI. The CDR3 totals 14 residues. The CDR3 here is CASSPLQGGYEQYV. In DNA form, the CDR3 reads TGTGCCAGCTCACCACTTCAGGGAGGCTACGAGCAGTACGTC.

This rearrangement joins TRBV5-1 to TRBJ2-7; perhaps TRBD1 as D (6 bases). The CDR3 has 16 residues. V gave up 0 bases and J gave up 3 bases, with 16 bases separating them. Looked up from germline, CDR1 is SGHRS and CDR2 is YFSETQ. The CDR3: CASSLAGGGHYYEQYF. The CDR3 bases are TGCGCCAGCAGCTTGGCGGGTGGGGGCCATTACTACGAGCAGTACTTC.

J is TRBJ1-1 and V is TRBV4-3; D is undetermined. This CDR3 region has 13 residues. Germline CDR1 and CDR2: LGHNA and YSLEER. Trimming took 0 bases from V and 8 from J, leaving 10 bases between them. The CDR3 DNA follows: TGCGCCAGCAGCCAAGATCTTCGTTTCGAAGCTTTCTTT. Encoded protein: CASSQDLRFEAFF.

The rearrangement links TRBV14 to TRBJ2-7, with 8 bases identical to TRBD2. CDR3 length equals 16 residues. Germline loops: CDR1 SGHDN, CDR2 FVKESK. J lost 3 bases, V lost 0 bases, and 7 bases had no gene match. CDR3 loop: CASSQDLAGGYYEQYF. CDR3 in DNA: TGTGCCAGCAGCCAAGATCTCGCGGGGGGCTACTACGAGCAGTACTTC.

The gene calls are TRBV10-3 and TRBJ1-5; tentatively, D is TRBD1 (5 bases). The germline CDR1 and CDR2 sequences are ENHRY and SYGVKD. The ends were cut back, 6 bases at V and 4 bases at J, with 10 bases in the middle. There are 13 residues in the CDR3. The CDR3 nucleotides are TGTGCCATCAGGGGGGGGAGTAATCAGCCCCAGCATTTT. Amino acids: CAIRGGSNQPQHF.

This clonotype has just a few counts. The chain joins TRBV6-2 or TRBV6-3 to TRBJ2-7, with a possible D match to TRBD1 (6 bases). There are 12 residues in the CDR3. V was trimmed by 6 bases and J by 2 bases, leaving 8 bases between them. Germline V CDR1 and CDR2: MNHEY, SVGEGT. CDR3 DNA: TGTGCCAGCAGCGGGGACACCTACGAGCAGTACTTC. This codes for CASSGDTYEQYF.

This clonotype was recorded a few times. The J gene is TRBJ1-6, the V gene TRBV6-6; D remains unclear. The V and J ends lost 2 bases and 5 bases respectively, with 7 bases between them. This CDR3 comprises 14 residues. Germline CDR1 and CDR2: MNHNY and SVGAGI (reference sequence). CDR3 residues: CASSYIENNSPLHF. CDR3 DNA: TGTGCCAGCAGTTACATAGAGAATAATTCACCCCTCCACTTT.

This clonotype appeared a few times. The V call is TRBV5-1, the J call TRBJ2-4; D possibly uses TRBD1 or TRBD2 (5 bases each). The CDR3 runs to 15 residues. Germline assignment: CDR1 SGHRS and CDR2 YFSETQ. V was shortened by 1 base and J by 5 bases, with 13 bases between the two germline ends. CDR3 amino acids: CASSLLGTAENIQYF. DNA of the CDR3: TGCGCCAGCAGCTTGCTTGGGACGGCGGAAAACATTCAGTACTTC.

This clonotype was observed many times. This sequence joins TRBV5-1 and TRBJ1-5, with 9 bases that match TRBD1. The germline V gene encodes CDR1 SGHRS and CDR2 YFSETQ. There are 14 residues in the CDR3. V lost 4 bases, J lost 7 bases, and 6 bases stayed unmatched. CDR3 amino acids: CASSPTGGYQPQHF. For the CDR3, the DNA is TGCGCCAGCAGCCCGACAGGGGGATACCAGCCCCAGCATTTT.

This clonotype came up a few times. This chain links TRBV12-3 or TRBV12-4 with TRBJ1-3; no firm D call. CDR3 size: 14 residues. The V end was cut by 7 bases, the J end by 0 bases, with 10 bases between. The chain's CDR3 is CASTPAPSGNTIYF. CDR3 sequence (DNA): TGTGCCAGCACTCCGGCCCCCTCTGGAAACACCATATATTTT.

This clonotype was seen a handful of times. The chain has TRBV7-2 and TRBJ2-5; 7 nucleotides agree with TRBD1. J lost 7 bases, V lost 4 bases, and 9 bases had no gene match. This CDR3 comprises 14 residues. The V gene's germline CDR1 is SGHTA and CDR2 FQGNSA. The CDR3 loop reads CASSSYQGDVTQYF. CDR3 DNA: TGTGCCAGCAGCTCATACCAGGGGGACGTGACCCAGTACTTC.

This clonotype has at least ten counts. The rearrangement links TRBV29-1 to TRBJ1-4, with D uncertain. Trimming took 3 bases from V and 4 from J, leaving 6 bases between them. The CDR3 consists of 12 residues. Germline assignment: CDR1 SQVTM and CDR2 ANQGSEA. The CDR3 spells CSVERVNEKLFF. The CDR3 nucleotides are TGCAGCGTTGAGAGGGTTAATGAAAAACTGTTTTTT.

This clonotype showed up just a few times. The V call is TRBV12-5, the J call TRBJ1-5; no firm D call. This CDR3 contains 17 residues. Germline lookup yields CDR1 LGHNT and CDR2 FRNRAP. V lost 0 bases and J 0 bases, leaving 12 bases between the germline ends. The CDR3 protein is CASGLVLTWPSNQPQHF. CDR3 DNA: TGTGCTAGTGGTTTGGTACTGACATGGCCTAGCAATCAGCCCCAGCATTTT.

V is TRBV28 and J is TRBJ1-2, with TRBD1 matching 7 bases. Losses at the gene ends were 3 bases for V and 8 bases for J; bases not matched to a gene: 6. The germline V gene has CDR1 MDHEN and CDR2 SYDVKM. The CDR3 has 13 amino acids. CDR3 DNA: TGTGCCAGCAGTTTCCCGACAGGGAAAGGCTACACCTTC. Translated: CASSFPTGKGYTF.

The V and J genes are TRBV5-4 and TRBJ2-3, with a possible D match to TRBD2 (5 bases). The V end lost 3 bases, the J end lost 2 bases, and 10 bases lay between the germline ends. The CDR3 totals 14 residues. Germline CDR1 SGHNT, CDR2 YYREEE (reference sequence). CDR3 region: CASSSRTDTDTQYF. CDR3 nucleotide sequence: TGTGCCAGCAGCTCGCGGACTGACACAGATACGCAGTATTTT. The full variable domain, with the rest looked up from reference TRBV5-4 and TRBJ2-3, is ETGVTQSPTHLIKTRGQQVTLRCSSQSGHNTVSWYQQALGQGPQFIFQYYREEENGRGNFPPRFSGLQFPNYSSELNVNALELDDSALYLCASSSRTDTDTQYFGPGTRLTVL.

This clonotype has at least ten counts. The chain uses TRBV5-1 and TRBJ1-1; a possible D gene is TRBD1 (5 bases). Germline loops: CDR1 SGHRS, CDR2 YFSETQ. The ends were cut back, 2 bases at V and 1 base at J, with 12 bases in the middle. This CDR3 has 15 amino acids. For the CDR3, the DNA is TGCGCCAGCAGCTTCGGGGGAGGAGGGAACACTGAAGCTTTCTTT. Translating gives CASSFGGGGNTEAFF.

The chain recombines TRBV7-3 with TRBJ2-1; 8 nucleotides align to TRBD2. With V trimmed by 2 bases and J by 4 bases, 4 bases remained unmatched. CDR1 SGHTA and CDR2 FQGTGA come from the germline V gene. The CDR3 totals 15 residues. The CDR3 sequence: CASSLDGGVYNEQFF. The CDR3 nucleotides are TGTGCCAGCAGCTTAGACGGGGGGGTATACAATGAGCAGTTCTTC.

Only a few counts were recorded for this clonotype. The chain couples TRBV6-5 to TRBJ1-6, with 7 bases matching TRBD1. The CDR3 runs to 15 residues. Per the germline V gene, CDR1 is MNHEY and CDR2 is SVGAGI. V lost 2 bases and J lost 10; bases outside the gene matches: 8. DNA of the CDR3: TGTGCCAGCAGTTACGCCGCAACAGGGGAATCACCCCTCCACTTT. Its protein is CASSYAATGESPLHF.